The entry below describes one TCR beta chain. The antigen remains undetermined. CDR3 size: 15 residues. CDR1 is MNHNY, CDR2 SVGAGI, per germline (reference sequence). V was clipped by 4 bases and J by 5 bases; unmatched bases: 5. This entry belongs to a study of shared clonotypes between healthy human individuals. The naive CD8 population came from CD45RO-negative cells selected for CCR7, without terminally differentiated effector memory CD45RA+ cells. Overall study findings and caveats: Incompleteness in sorted-subset sequencing, despite large depth, was shown by rarefaction. Some clonotypes were shared by all four sorted-subset donors, while others were not shared. The non-shared ones had lower generation probabilities than the shared ones.

Template for every sorted-subset replicate PCR totaled 150 to 250 ng DNA, approximately 30,000 T cell genomes. In the authors' workflow: Sequence data from immunoSEQ were junction-only and lacked quality scores; consequently, filtering differed. Produced via immunoSEQ multiplex PCR; TCRdb's table is partial and in-frame only. V and J calls and clone size follow that table, whereas D and trimming were derived from the DNA. The data contain about 2.1 million clones, 85% to 95% of them singletons. The clonotype was recovered from a young man in good health. Some clones in this sample may be carry-over from other donors' samples. The chain couples TRBV6-6 to TRBJ2-2, with TRBD1 identical over 9 bases. The sample comprised naive CD8+ T cells from PBMCs. The CDR3 sequence: CASSLQGARTGELFF. CDR3 in DNA: TGTGCCAGCAGTTTACAGGGGGCGAGGACCGGGGAGCTGTTTTTT.